Listed here are 31 T cell receptor beta chains from one sample, sequenced in a study of neurological immune-mediated disorders. TCRdb called the 5' RACE reads again in MiXCR, with one record for every CDR3 protein. The table shows about 22,000 distinct CDR3 sequences, with less than 11% occurring only once. The sequencing sample was made of PBMCs. These receptors came from a woman aged 55-69 years with HTLV-1-associated myelopathy (HAM/TSP).

This clonotype was counted many times. The junction departs from germline at one end; a sequencing error may be responsible. The chain recombines TRBV6-6 with TRBJ2-2; perhaps TRBD2 as D (6 bases). From germline, CDR1 is MNHNY and CDR2 SVGAGI (reference sequence). The CDR3 runs 13 residues. The CDR3, as DNA: TGTGCCATGGCGGGAACGAACACCAGGGAGCTGTTTTTT. Translation gives CAMAGTNTRELFF.

This clonotype was recorded many times. The genes are TRBV19 and TRBJ1-5; the D gene is possibly TRBD1 (5 bases). Deletions cut 5 bases from V and 5 bases from J, with 13 bases between. The CDR3 consists of 14 residues. CDR1 and CDR2 from the germline V gene are LNHDA and SQIVND (reference sequence). The CDR3 bases are TGTGCCAGTAGTCAGGGCCCGGCGGATCAGCCCCAGCATTTT. Translated, it gives CASSQGPADQPQHF.

This clonotype was seen a single time. V usage is TRBV6-5 and J usage is TRBJ1-2; D not resolved. Germline CDR1 is MNHEY and CDR2 is SVGAGI. V lost 7 bases to trimming and J lost 2 bases, with 14 bases between them. The CDR3 runs to 14 residues. As DNA, the CDR3 is TGTGCCAGCATCCCCACCAACACCAACTATGGCTACACCTTC. This encodes CASIPTNTNYGYTF.

This clonotype was detected many times. The J gene is TRBJ2-3, the V gene TRBV20-1, with a possible D match to TRBD2 (5 bases). Germline-derived CDR1 and CDR2 are DFQATT and SNEGSKA (reference sequence). V was trimmed by 6 bases and J by 5 bases, leaving 9 bases between them. The CDR3 extends over 11 amino acids. The CDR3 sequence: CSAEAIDTQYF. The DNA of the CDR3 is TGCAGTGCGGAGGCCATAGATACGCAGTATTTT.

This clonotype has a count of ten or more. At one end, the junction sequence differs from germline, possibly due to a read error. J is TRBJ2-3 and V is TRBV24-1, with 9 bases aligning to TRBD2. The CDR3 sequence is 19 residues long. Germline CDR1 and CDR2: KGHDR and SFDVKD. CDR3 sequence reads: CATSGLGRGGLFEGDTQYF. The CDR3 coding sequence is TGTGCCACCAGTGGTTTGGGGCGGGGGGGCCTTTTCGAGGGAGATACGCAGTATTTT.

Judged by abundance, this clonotype is medium-sized. CDR3 sequence reads: CASKTGPTQETQYF. The CDR3 nucleotides read TGCGCCAGCAAGACGGGACCGACACAAGAGACCCAGTACTTC. This chain uses TRBV5-1 with TRBJ2-5; D could derive from TRBD1 or TRBD2 (5 bases each). The V gene lost 6 bases and the J gene lost 2 bases, with 14 bases spanning the gap. In germline, CDR1 is SGHRS, CDR2 YFSETQ. The CDR3 is 14 amino acids. Looking up the rest from reference TRBV5-1 and TRBJ2-5 gives the full variable domain: KAGVTQTPRYLIKTRGQQVTLSCSPISGHRSVSWYQQTPGQGLQFLFEYFSETQRNKGNFPGRFSGRQFSNSRSEMNVSTLELGDSALYLCASKTGPTQETQYFGPGTRLLVL.

By frequency in the sample, this clonotype is medium-sized. J is TRBJ2-7 and V is TRBV5-1, with D unclear. The CDR3 runs 16 residues. In germline, CDR1 is SGHRS, CDR2 YFSETQ. The V end was cut by 4 bases, the J end by 5 bases, with 22 bases between. The CDR3 DNA is TGCGCCAGCAGCGAAATCCCGGGCCACCCTCGGGACGAGCAGTACTTC. It codes for CASSEIPGHPRDEQYF.

This clonotype was detected ten times or more. V gene TRBV5-1 combines with J gene TRBJ1-5; D gene unclear. CDR1 is SGHRS and CDR2 is YFSETQ in the germline V gene. The CDR3 totals 13 residues. Trimming removed 1 base at V and 7 bases at J, with 9 bases between. The DNA for the CDR3 is TGCGCCAGCAGCTTGATGGTGGGCCAGCCCCAGCATTTT. As protein: CASSLMVGQPQHF.

In its sample, this clonotype was seen many times. This chain joins TRBV9 and TRBJ2-5; 10 bases fit TRBD2. The CDR3 has 15 amino acids. The V segment lost 0 bases and the J segment 3 bases; nucleotides outside the gene matches: 2. The germline gives CDR1 SGDLS, CDR2 YYNGEE. The chain's CDR3 is CASSVGLAGEETQYF. Written as DNA, the CDR3 is TGTGCCAGCAGCGTAGGCCTAGCGGGGGAAGAGACCCAGTACTTC.

This clonotype has at least ten counts. V usage is TRBV5-1 and J usage is TRBJ2-7; 9 bases line up with TRBD1. Trimming removed 1 base from V and 3 bases from J; junction bases left unmatched: 11. CDR3 length: 17 amino acids. From germline, CDR1 is SGHRS and CDR2 YFSETQ. Here the CDR3 DNA reads TGCGCCAGCAGCTTGATGGGACAGGGTCTGCTCCACTACGAGCAGTACTTC. Amino acids: CASSLMGQGLLHYEQYF.

The gene calls are TRBV5-6 and TRBJ1-2, with 7 bases identical to TRBD1. CDR3 size: 13 residues. Germline V lookup: CDR1 SGHDT, CDR2 YYEEEE. The trim removed 4 bases at V and 4 bases at J, leaving 4 bases unmatched. CDR3 sequence (DNA): TGTGCCAGCAGCGAACAGGGGCGCTATGGCTACACCTTC. Protein sequence: CASSEQGRYGYTF.

At least ten counts were recorded for this clonotype. The chain couples TRBV7-2 to TRBJ2-1; no definite D call. This CDR3 contains 16 residues. The germline gives CDR1 SGHTA, CDR2 FQGNSA. Trimming left V 5 bases short and J 2 bases short, with 16 bases between. The CDR3 here is CASSPPLGSAYNEQFF. The CDR3 DNA reads TGTGCCAGCAGCCCGCCCCTAGGGTCCGCCTACAATGAGCAGTTCTTC.

About this clonotype: One end of the junction fails to match germline, which may point to a read error. This chain connects TRBV7-2 to TRBJ2-1; 10 nucleotides agree with TRBD2. Germline lookup yields CDR1 SGHTA and CDR2 FQGNSA. This CDR3 contains 17 residues. CDR3 residues: CASSLVVLAGVYNDQFF. The CDR3 coding sequence is TGTGCCAGCAGCTTAGTTGTTCTAGCGGGGGTGTACAATGATCAGTTCTTC.

The table lists this clonotype with many counts. The chain combines TRBV25-1 with TRBJ1-2, with 10 bases fitting TRBD1. CDR3 length equals 14 residues. Germline values: CDR1 MGHDK, CDR2 SYGVNS. V lost 2 bases to trimming and J lost 7 bases; unmatched junction nucleotides: 4. CDR3 protein: CASSELDRGGGYTF. As DNA, the CDR3 is TGTGCCAGCAGTGAACTGGACAGGGGGGGTGGCTACACCTTC.

This clonotype is judged medium-sized. The genes are TRBV20-1 and TRBJ2-7; perhaps TRBD2 as D (7 bases). This CDR3 contains 16 residues. CDR1 is DFQATT, CDR2 SNEGSKA, per germline (reference sequence). The V and J ends lost 6 bases and 4 bases respectively, with 25 bases between them. The CDR3, as DNA: TGCAGTGCCCTAGAGGGGTCGGGGGGCTTTACTTACGAGCAGTACTTC. Translating gives CSALEGSGGFTYEQYF.

This clonotype was seen ten or more times. The chain combines TRBV10-3 with TRBJ1-2; 11 nucleotides match TRBD1. This CDR3 contains 15 residues. The V segment lost 6 bases and the J segment 6 bases; nucleotides outside the gene matches: 9. CDR1 is ENHRY and CDR2 is SYGVKD in the germline V gene. DNA for the CDR3: TGTGCCATCAGAGAGGGACAGGGGGTAGAGAATGGCTACACCTTC. Its protein product is CAIREGQGVENGYTF.

Ten or more counts support this clonotype. V gene TRBV20-1 combines with J gene TRBJ2-3; the match to TRBD1 covers 7 bases. Unmatched junction bases numbered 3, after V lost 0 bases and J lost 3 bases. The CDR3 length is 14 residues. In germline, CDR1 is DFQATT, CDR2 SNEGSKA (reference sequence). The CDR3 protein is CSAREIQGTDTQYF. CDR3 sequence (DNA): TGCAGTGCTAGAGAGATACAGGGGACAGATACGCAGTATTTT.

The chain employs TRBV4-1 and TRBJ2-7; possible D gene TRBD2, 6 bases. The germline CDR1 and CDR2 sequences are MGHRA and YSYEKL. The ends were cut back, 5 bases at V and 0 bases at J, with 26 bases in the middle. The CDR3 length is 19 residues. The DNA of the CDR3 is TGCGCCAGCAGCAAAAAGCGCTACGGGACTGAACTTATCTCCTACGAGCAGTACTTC. It is translated as CASSKKRYGTELISYEQYF.

This clonotype has ten or more counts. This chain links TRBV29-1 with TRBJ2-7, with D uncertain. The V end was cut by 3 bases, the J end by 2 bases, with 8 bases between. The germline V gene has CDR1 SQVTM and CDR2 ANQGSEA. This CDR3 spans 12 amino acids. The CDR3 reads CSVELATYEQYF. DNA of the CDR3: TGCAGCGTTGAGTTGGCGACCTACGAGCAGTACTTC.

Ten or more counts support this clonotype. The chain is built from TRBV5-1 and TRBJ2-7; D might be TRBD1 (6 bases). CDR1 and CDR2 from the germline V gene are SGHRS and YFSETQ. This CDR3 contains 14 residues. Trimming removed 3 bases from V and 3 bases from J, with 13 bases in between. CDR3 sequence (DNA): TGCGCCAGCAGCTCTACGGGACATAGCTACGAGCAGTACTTC. Translating gives CASSSTGHSYEQYF.

The CDR3 protein is CSVAGGRNTGELFF. The CDR3 coding sequence is TGCAGCGTCGCGGGGGGACGTAACACCGGGGAGCTGTTTTTT. This chain joins TRBV29-1 and TRBJ2-2, with 8 bases identical to TRBD2. Trimming removed 6 bases from V and 2 bases from J; junction bases left unmatched: 5. The germline V gene encodes CDR1 SQVTM and CDR2 ANQGSEA. The CDR3 contains 14 residues.

In its sample, this clonotype was seen many times. This chain connects TRBV20-1 to TRBJ2-7; 10 bases line up with TRBD1. Germline V gene data show CDR1 as DFQATT and CDR2 as SNEGSKA (reference sequence). V dropped 5 bases and J dropped 0; count of bases not matched to a gene: 7. The CDR3 is 15 amino acids. The CDR3 DNA reads as TGCAGTGCTTCTGACCGGGACAGGGGCTCCTACGAGCAGTACTTC. This translates into CSASDRDRGSYEQYF.

This clonotype was recorded many times. V gene TRBV20-1 combines with J gene TRBJ1-2; D gene unclear. Germline CDR1 is DFQATT and CDR2 is SNEGSKA (reference sequence). The CDR3 consists of 13 residues. Trimming left V 4 bases short and J 2 bases short, with 11 bases between. The CDR3 nucleotides are TGCAGTGCTAAGACACCTGAAAACTATGGCTACACCTTC. Residues: CSAKTPENYGYTF.

This clonotype was detected ten times or more. The chain joins TRBV20-1 to TRBJ1-1; 7 bases match TRBD1. V shed 4 bases, J shed 5 bases, and the junction held 16 bases outside the gene matches. CDR3 length: 16 amino acids. Germline V gene data show CDR1 as DFQATT and CDR2 as SNEGSKA (reference sequence). In nucleotides, the CDR3 is TGCAGTGCTAAGCTAACCAGGGACAGCTCGAGGACTGAAGCTTTCTTT. It codes for CSAKLTRDSSRTEAFF.

This clonotype has ten or more counts. The DNA of the CDR3 is TGTGCCAGCAGTGGGGTAGCGGGGCACGGCGAGCAGTACTTC. Protein sequence: CASSGVAGHGEQYF. V usage is TRBV2 and J usage is TRBJ2-7, with 8 positions matching TRBD2. J gave up 6 bases and V 4 bases, and 8 bases lay outside the gene matches. The CDR3 runs to 14 residues. Germline V CDR1 and CDR2: SNHLY, FYNNEI. Together with reference TRBV2 and TRBJ2-7, the CDR3 gives the full variable domain: EPEVTQTPSHQVTQMGQEVILRCVPISNHLYFYWYRQILGQKVEFLVSFYNNEISEKSEIFDDQFSVERPDGSNFTLKIRSTKLEDSAMYFCASSGVAGHGEQYFGPGTRLTVT.

This clonotype was found many times. This chain uses TRBV5-1 with TRBJ2-5, with a possible D match to TRBD2 (5 bases). Germline values: CDR1 SGHRS, CDR2 YFSETQ. Trimming took 1 base from V and 5 from J, leaving 18 bases between them. This CDR3 has 16 residues. The CDR3 region is CASSLTVLGRRETQYF. In DNA, the CDR3 is TGCGCCAGCAGCTTGACAGTTCTAGGTCGGAGGGAGACCCAGTACTTC.

This clonotype appeared many times. This rearrangement joins TRBV19 to TRBJ2-1; 7 bases agree with TRBD2. CDR1 LNHDA and CDR2 SQIVND come from the germline V gene (reference sequence). This CDR3 has 16 amino acids. The junction had 10 bases not matched to a gene; V was cut back by 4 bases and J by 4 bases. The CDR3 loop is CASSSEAGTAYNEQFF. CDR3 DNA: TGTGCCAGTAGTAGTGAAGCGGGGACCGCATACAATGAGCAGTTCTTC.

Ten or more counts support this clonotype. The V call is TRBV5-1, the J call TRBJ1-4; 8 nucleotides line up with TRBD1. V lost 0 bases to trimming and J lost 10 bases; unmatched junction nucleotides: 8. Germline assignment: CDR1 SGHRS and CDR2 YFSETQ. The CDR3 runs 15 residues. CDR3 nucleotides: TGCGCCAGCAGCTTGGAGGACAGGGAGGAAGGAAAACTGTTTTTT. Translated: CASSLEDREEGKLFF. Complete variable domain (other parts from reference TRBV5-1 and TRBJ1-4): KAGVTQTPRYLIKTRGQQVTLSCSPISGHRSVSWYQQTPGQGLQFLFEYFSETQRNKGNFPGRFSGRQFSNSRSEMNVSTLELGDSALYLCASSLEDREEGKLFFGSGTQLSVL.

By its share, this clonotype is medium-sized. The chain is built from TRBV30 and TRBJ1-1; 9 bases align to TRBD1. CDR1 GTSNPN and CDR2 SVGIG come from the germline V gene (reference sequence). This CDR3 contains 12 residues. J lost 6 bases, V lost 7 bases, and 6 bases had no gene match. The CDR3 nucleotides are TGTGCCTACGGACAGGGGTTCGCTGAAGCTTTCTTT. It yields the protein CAYGQGFAEAFF.

This clonotype appeared many times. V and J are TRBV5-1 and TRBJ1-2; the D is unclear. Germline lookup yields CDR1 SGHRS and CDR2 YFSETQ. V lost 0 bases and J lost 6, with 9 bases in between. The CDR3 consists of 13 residues. The CDR3 loop is CASSLEAFNGYTF. CDR3 nucleotide sequence: TGCGCCAGCAGCTTGGAGGCCTTCAATGGCTACACCTTC.

The chain employs TRBV12-3 or TRBV12-4 and TRBJ2-1; 9 bases align to TRBD1. The J segment lost 4 bases and the V segment lost 3 bases, leaving 1 base of the junction unmatched. This CDR3 is built from 14 residues. CDR3 region: CASSLTGGYNEQFF. The CDR3 region has the DNA TGTGCCAGCAGTTTGACAGGGGGTTACAATGAGCAGTTCTTC.